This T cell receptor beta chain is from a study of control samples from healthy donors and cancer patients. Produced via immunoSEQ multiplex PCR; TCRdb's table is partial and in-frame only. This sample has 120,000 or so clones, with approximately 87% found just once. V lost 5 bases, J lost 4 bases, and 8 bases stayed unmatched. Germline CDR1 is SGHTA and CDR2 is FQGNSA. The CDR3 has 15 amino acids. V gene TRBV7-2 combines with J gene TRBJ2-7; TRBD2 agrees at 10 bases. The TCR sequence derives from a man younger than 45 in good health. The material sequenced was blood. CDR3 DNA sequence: TGTGCCAGCAGCATCCTAGCGGGGGACGGATACGAGCAGTACTTC. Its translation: CASSILAGDGYEQYF.